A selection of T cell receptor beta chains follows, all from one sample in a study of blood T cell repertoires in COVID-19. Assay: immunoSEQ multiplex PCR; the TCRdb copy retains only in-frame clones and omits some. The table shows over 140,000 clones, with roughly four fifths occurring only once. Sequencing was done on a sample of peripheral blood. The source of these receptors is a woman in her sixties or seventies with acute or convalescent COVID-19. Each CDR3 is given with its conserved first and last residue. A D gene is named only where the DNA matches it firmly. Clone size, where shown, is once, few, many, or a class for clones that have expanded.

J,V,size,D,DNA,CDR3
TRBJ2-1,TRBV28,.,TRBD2,TGTGCCAGCAGTTCCTATCGTGGACTAGCGGGCTACAATGAGCAGTTCTTC,CASSSYRGLAGYNEQFF
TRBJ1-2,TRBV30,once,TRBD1,TGTGCCTGGAGTGTAACAGGGGCCCGACTCTATGGCTACACCTTC,CAWSVTGARLYGYTF
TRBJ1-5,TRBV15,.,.,TGTGCCACCAGCAGAGAACAGGCCCTATCGCGGGGTCCCCAGCATTTT,CATSREQALSRGPQHF
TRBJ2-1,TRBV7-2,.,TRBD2,TGTGCCAGCAGCTTAGGAAGCGGGAGAGGACCCGAGCAGTTCTTC,CASSLGSGRGPEQFF
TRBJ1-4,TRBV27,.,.,TGTGCCAGCAGCCCGAACAGGGCAACTAATGAAAAACTGTTTTTT,CASSPNRATNEKLFF
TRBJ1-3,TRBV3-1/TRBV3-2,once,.,TGTGCCAGCAGCCAAGCATCAGGGTACGGAGGAAACACCATATATTTT,CASSQASGYGGNTIYF
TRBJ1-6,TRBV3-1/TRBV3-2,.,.,TGTGCCAGCAGCCCTCCCCACACCGGGGATAATTCACCCCTCCACTTT,CASSPPHTGDNSPLHF
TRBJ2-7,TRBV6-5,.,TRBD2,TGTGCCAGCGGTCGAGCTAGCGGGAGTTACGAGCAGTACTTC,CASGRASGSYEQYF
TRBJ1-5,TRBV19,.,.,TGTGCCAGTAGTCCCCTCGGCGGTCAGCCCCAGCATTTT,CASSPLGGQPQHF
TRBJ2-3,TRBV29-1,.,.,TGCAGCGTTGAAGATCGGTGGCGGACTAGCACAGATACGCAGTATTTT,CSVEDRWRTSTDTQYF
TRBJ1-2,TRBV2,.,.,TGTGCCAGCAGTGAAAGGGGCAGCTATGGCTACACCTTC,CASSERGSYGYTF
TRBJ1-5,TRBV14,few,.,TGTGCCAGCAGCCAATGGGAGGGACCCCAGCATTTT,CASSQWEGPQHF
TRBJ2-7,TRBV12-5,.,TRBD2,TGTGCTAGTGGTCCTGGCTCTAGCGGGCTCCACGAGCAGTACTTC,CASGPGSSGLHEQYF
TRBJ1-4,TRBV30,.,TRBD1,TGTGCCTGGACGGGACAGGTCAAGGGCACAACTAATGAAAAACTGTTTTTT,CAWTGQVKGTTNEKLFF
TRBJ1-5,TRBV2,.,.,TGTGCCAGCAGCCTTGGGACATTTAGAGGTAGCAATCAGCCCCAGCATTTT,CASSLGTFRGSNQPQHF
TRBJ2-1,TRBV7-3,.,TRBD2,TGTGCCAGCAGCCCAGGCACCGGACTAGCGGGGGGGCGACACAATGAGCAGTTCTTC,CASSPGTGLAGGRHNEQFF
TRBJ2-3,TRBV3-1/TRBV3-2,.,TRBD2,TGTGCCAGCAGCCAAGCCGGATCCGGGACTAGGCCCCATTTT,CASSQAGSGTRPHF
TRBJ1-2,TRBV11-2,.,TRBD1,TGTGCCAGCAGCTTATATTCAGGGGGCCCTAACTATGGCTACACCTTC,CASSLYSGGPNYGYTF
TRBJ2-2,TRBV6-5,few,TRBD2,TGTGCCAGCAGCCTACTAGCGGGCAACACCGGGGAGCTGTTTTTT,CASSLLAGNTGELFF
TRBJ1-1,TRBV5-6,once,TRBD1,TGTGCCAGCAGCTTTGGGACAGGGGACACTGAAGCTTTCTTT,CASSFGTGDTEAFF
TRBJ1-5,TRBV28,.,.,TGTGCCAGCAGTTATACAGGGCCGCTCCAGCATTTT,CASSYTGPLQHF
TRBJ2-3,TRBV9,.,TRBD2,TGTGCCAGCAGCCCTTGGACTAGCGGGCACACAGATACGCAGTATTTT,CASSPWTSGHTDTQYF
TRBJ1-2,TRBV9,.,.,TGTGCCAGCAGCGTAGGAGCTGAACCCTATGGCTACACCTTC,CASSVGAEPYGYTF
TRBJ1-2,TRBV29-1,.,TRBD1,TGCAGCGTGGAGAAGACAGGGTTCTATGGCTACACCTTC,CSVEKTGFYGYTF
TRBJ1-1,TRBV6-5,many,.,TGTGCCAGCAACGAGGACATTAACACTGAAGCTTTCTTT,CASNEDINTEAFF
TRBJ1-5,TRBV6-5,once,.,TGTGCCAGCAGCGGGACAATCAATCAGCCCCAGCATTTT,CASSGTINQPQHF
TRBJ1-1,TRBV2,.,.,TGTGCCAGAGCTGGGAACACTGAAGCTTTCTTT,CARAGNTEAFF
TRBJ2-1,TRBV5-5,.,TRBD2,TGTGCCAGCAGCTTGGTACTAGCGGGAGGACAGGGTGAGCAGTTCTTC,CASSLVLAGGQGEQFF
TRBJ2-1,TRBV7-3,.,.,TGTGCCAGCAGCTTAAGAGGTGGGTCCAATGAGCAGTTCTTC,CASSLRGGSNEQFF
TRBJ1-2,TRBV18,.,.,TGTGCCAGCTCACCAGAGCGTGACTATGGCTACACCTTC,CASSPERDYGYTF
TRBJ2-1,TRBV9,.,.,TGTGCCAGCAGCGTCCTTAGCGGAGGGGACAATGAGCAGTTCTTC,CASSVLSGGDNEQFF
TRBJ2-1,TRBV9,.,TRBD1,TGTGCCAGCAGCGGACCAGGACAGGGCTTCGACAATGAGCAGTTCTTC,CASSGPGQGFDNEQFF
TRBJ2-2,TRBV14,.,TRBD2,TGTGCCAGCAGCCAAGTCCCGGGAGGGCGCGGCGGGGAGCTGTTTTTT,CASSQVPGGRGGELFF
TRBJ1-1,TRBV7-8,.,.,TGTGCCAGCAACTTAAAAATAGGGGAATTCACTGAAGCTTTCTTT,CASNLKIGEFTEAFF
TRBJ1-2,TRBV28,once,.,TGTGCCAGCGGCTCTACAGGGAACTTAAACTATGGCTACACCTTC,CASGSTGNLNYGYTF
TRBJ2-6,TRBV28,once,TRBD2,TGTGCCAGCAGTTCGGCGGGAGTTCCCGGGGCCAACGTCCTGACTTTC,CASSSAGVPGANVLTF
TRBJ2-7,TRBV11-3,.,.,TGTGCCAGCAGCCCCCACGGGAGCTACGAGCAGTACTTC,CASSPHGSYEQYF
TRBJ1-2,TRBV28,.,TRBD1,TGTGCCAGCAGATCCGGACAGGGCGCCAACTATGGCTACACCTTC,CASRSGQGANYGYTF
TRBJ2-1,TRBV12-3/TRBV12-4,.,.,TGTGCCAGCAGTTTAAGGCTAGTCGATGAGCAGTTCTTC,CASSLRLVDEQFF
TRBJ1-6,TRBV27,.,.,TGTGCCAGCAATCGACGCTCCGGGTCTTATAATTCACCCCTCCACTTT,CASNRRSGSYNSPLHF
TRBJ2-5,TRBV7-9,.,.,TGTGCCAGCAGCTTAAATCCCGGAACAGGGAGAGAGACCCAGTACTTC,CASSLNPGTGRETQYF
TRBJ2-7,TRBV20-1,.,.,TGCAGTGCTAGCCCCGGCGAGCAGTACTTC,CSASPGEQYF
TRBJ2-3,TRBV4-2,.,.,TGTGCCAGCAGCCAAGCCGAGACTGACACAGATACGCAGTATTTT,CASSQAETDTDTQYF
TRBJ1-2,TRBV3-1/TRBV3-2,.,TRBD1,TGTGCCAGCAGCCCTACAGGGGGCGAAGGCTATGGCTACACCTTC,CASSPTGGEGYGYTF
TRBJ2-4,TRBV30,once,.,TGTGCCTGGAGTGACGGTTTAGCCAAAAACATTCAGTACTTC,CAWSDGLAKNIQYF
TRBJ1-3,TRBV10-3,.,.,TGTGCCATCAGTGAGTTCAGGGGCCCCCGCTCTGGAAACACCATATATTTT,CAISEFRGPRSGNTIYF
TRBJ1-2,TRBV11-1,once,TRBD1,TGTGCCAGCAGCCGAGACGGACAGGGGGCGTCTGGCTACACCTTC,CASSRDGQGASGYTF
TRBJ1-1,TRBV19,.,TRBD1,TGTGCCAGTACTCCGACAGGGGGTCGACGTGAAGCTTTCTTT,CASTPTGGRREAFF
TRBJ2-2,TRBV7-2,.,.,TGTGCCAGCAGCTTAGACGGTGTGAGCACCGGGGAGCTGTTTTTT,CASSLDGVSTGELFF
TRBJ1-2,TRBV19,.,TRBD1,TGTGCCAGTAGTATGCGACCGAGACCGACAGGGGAAGACTATGGCTACACCTTC,CASSMRPRPTGEDYGYTF
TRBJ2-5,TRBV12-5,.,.,TGTGCTAGTGGTTTGGGGACACCTAGAGACACCCAGTACTTC,CASGLGTPRDTQYF
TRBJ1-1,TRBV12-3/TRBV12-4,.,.,TGTGCCAGCAGTCGCAGGGAGGCAGCTTTCTTT,CASSRREAAFF
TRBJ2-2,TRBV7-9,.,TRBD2,TGTGCCAGCAGCCCAAAAGCGGGAGGCCCGAACACCGGGGAGCTGTTTTTT,CASSPKAGGPNTGELFF
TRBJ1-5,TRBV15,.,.,TGTGCCACCAGCAGCTATTCCCCTGGGCCCCAGCATTTT,CATSSYSPGPQHF